This T cell receptor beta chain was sequenced during a study of T cell responses to AZD1222 COVID-19 vaccine. Overall study context: Second-dose schedules of about 4 or about 12 weeks were combined.

Assay: immunoSEQ multiplex PCR; the TCRdb copy retains only in-frame clones and omits some. The profile shows some 140,000 clones, around 90% of them singletons. V gave up 1 base and J gave up 5 bases, with 12 bases separating them. This CDR3 is 15 amino acids long. CDR1 is MGHDK and CDR2 is SYGVNS in the germline V gene. Regarding this clone: Its matching antigen is unknown.

Study-level points and caveats: Mostly white British, mostly female donors; authors suggested clonal diversity may be underestimated. Among spike-specific TCRs, nearly half reportedly target unmutated variant regions.

This TCR came from an adult in good health. This sample comprised peripheral blood, obtained on day 0 of AZD1222 vaccination. V is TRBV25-1 and J is TRBJ2-1, with D unresolved. CDR3 loop: CASSESYQVDNEQFF. DNA of the CDR3: TGTGCCAGCAGTGAATCCTACCAGGTTGACAATGAGCAGTTCTTC.